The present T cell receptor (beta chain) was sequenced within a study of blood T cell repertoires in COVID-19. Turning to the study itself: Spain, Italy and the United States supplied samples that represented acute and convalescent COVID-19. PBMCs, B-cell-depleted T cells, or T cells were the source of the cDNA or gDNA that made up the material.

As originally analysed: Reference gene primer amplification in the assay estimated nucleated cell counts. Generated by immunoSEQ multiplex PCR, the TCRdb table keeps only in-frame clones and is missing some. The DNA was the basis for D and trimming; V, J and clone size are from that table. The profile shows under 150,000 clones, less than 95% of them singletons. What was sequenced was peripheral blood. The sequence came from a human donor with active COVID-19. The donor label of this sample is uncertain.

The CDR3 coding sequence is TGCAGTGCTAGTGACCTAGGCAGGGGGGATGGCTACACCTTC. Its protein is CSASDLGRGDGYTF. The V and J genes are TRBV20-1 and TRBJ1-2; 7 nucleotides agree with TRBD1. Germline V lookup: CDR1 DFQATT, CDR2 SNEGSKA (reference sequence). The CDR3 sequence is 14 residues long. The V segment lost 3 bases and the J segment 6 bases; nucleotides outside the gene matches: 10.